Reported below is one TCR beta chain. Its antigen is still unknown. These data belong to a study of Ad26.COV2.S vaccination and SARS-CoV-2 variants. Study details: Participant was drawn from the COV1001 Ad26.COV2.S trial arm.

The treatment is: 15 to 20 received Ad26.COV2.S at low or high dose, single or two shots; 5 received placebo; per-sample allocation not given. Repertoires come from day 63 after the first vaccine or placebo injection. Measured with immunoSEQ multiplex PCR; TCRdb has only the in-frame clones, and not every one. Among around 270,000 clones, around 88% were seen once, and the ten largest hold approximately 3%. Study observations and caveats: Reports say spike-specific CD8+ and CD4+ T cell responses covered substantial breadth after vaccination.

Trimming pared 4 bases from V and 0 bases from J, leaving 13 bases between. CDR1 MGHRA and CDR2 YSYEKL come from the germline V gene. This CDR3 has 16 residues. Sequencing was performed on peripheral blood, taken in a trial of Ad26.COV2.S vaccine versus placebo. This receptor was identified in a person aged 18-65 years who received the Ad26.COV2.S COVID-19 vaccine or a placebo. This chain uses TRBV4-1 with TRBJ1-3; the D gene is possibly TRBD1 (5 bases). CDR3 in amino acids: CASSRGQGGSGNTIYF. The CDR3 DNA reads TGCGCCAGCAGCCGCGGGCAGGGAGGCTCTGGAAACACCATATATTTT.